The sequence of this T cell receptor (beta chain) was determined in a study of cytomegalovirus exposure and HLA in healthy donors. General study results and limits: It was assumed in the presence/absence analyses that sequencing depth was roughly uniform across donors.

Regarding this clone: Its antigen is still unknown.

The PCR ran on 60 Vbeta and 13 Jbeta primers. Sequenced by immunoSEQ multiplex PCR; TCRdb stores in-frame clones only, minus some. The table records over 200,000 clones, about 80% of them present only once. Each of the donors was a healthy bone marrow donor. Trimming pared 8 bases from V and 0 bases from J, leaving 14 bases between. CDR3 length: 15 residues. Germline CDR1 reads LNHDA; CDR2 reads SQIVND (reference sequence). This TCR derives from a woman aged 55-70 years in good health and CMV-seropositive. The V call is TRBV19, the J call TRBJ1-3, with D maybe TRBD1 (6 bases). Specimen: PBMCs. The CDR3 loop is CASRETGPSGNTIYF. Written as DNA, the CDR3 is TGTGCCAGTCGAGAGACAGGTCCCTCTGGAAACACCATATATTTT.